These 10 T cell receptor beta chains originate from one sample sequenced in a study of CD8 T cells in ankylosing spondylitis. From the 5' RACE reads, TCRdb called clonotypes with MiXCR, one entry per CDR3 protein. The sample contains around 210,000 distinct CDR3 sequences, 7% to 10% of which appear only once. The sample comprised blood, either unsorted or a sorted T cell fraction (not recorded which). The source of these receptors is a female donor with ankylosing spondylitis or in good health (not recorded which).

This rearrangement joins TRBV7-9 to TRBJ1-2; maybe TRBD1 (5 bases). Germline V lookup: CDR1 SEHNR, CDR2 FQNEAQ (reference sequence). There are 14 residues in the CDR3. V was shortened by 1 base and J by 1 base, with 7 bases between the two germline ends. CDR3 region: CASSLVQVNYGYTF. The CDR3 bases are TGTGCCAGCAGCTTAGTACAGGTTAACTATGGCTACACCTTC. Looking up the rest from reference TRBV7-9 and TRBJ1-2 gives the full variable domain: DTGVSQNPRHKITKRGQNVTFRCDPISEHNRLYWYRQTLGQGPEFLTYFQNEAQLEKSRLLSDRFSAERPKGSFSTLEIQRTEQGDSAMYLCASSLVQVNYGYTFGSGTRLTVV.

This clonotype was detected many times. The chain has TRBV12-3 or TRBV12-4 and TRBJ1-5; D is ambiguous. The CDR3 totals 15 residues. The V end lost 3 bases, the J end lost 3 bases, and 12 bases lay between the germline ends. This chain's CDR3 is CASSFDGQNNQPQHF. The CDR3 DNA reads TGTGCCAGCAGTTTTGACGGTCAGAACAATCAGCCCCAGCATTTT.

Notes on this clonotype: It may be a read error: a sequence one base away is much more abundant. The chain is built from TRBV11-3 and TRBJ2-2; D perhaps matches TRBD2 (5 bases). CDR1 is SGHNT, CDR2 YENEEA, per germline. The V end lost 7 bases, the J end lost 7 bases, and 16 bases lay between the germline ends. This CDR3 spans 14 amino acids. The CDR3 loop is CASNGPTGDGELFF. DNA of the CDR3: TGTGCCAGCAATGGCCCGACCGGGGACGGGGAGCTGTTTTTT.

This clonotype was recorded a few times. The chain combines TRBV5-6 with TRBJ1-4; no reliable D call. CDR1 is SGHDT, CDR2 YYEEEE, per germline. The CDR3 has 17 amino acids. V lost 4 bases and J 3 bases, leaving 19 bases between the germline ends. The CDR3 region has the DNA TGTGCCAGCAGCCCCCAAGACCGACGGGGATCTAATGAAAAACTGTTTTTT. Its translation is CASSPQDRRGSNEKLFF.

This clonotype was seen repeatedly, ten times or more. The V and J genes are TRBV4-3 and TRBJ1-4; D gene ambiguous. V lost 0 bases, J lost 8 bases, and 13 bases lay in between. In germline, CDR1 is LGHNA, CDR2 YSLEER. This CDR3 region has 15 residues. The CDR3, as DNA: TGCGCCAGCAGCCAAGAAGACCGGCCCGGGGAAAAACTGTTTTTT. Protein sequence: CASSQEDRPGEKLFF.

There are many counts of this clonotype. The chain is built from TRBV5-1 and TRBJ2-7; TRBD1 aligns across 7 bases. After removal of 4 bases from V and 2 bases from J, the junction contained 6 bases not matched to a gene. The CDR3 has 14 amino acids. Germline-derived CDR1 and CDR2 are SGHRS and YFSETQ. The CDR3 protein is CASSIYRGTYEQYF. In DNA, the CDR3 is TGCGCCAGCAGCATATACAGGGGCACCTACGAGCAGTACTTC. Combining the CDR3 with reference TRBV5-1 and TRBJ2-7 gives the whole variable domain KAGVTQTPRYLIKTRGQQVTLSCSPISGHRSVSWYQQTPGQGLQFLFEYFSETQRNKGNFPGRFSGRQFSNSRSEMNVSTLELGDSALYLCASSIYRGTYEQYFGPGTRLTVT.

This clonotype showed up just a few times. This chain uses TRBV30 with TRBJ1-6, with 8 nucleotides matching TRBD1. The germline CDR1 and CDR2 sequences are GTSNPN and SVGIG (reference sequence). CDR3 size: 15 residues. V dropped 0 bases and J dropped 7; count of bases not matched to a gene: 5. CDR3 in DNA: TGTGCCTGGAGTGTTCCAGGGGGCAAGAATTCACCCCTCCACTTT. The encoded protein is CAWSVPGGKNSPLHF.

This clonotype was found many times. This chain uses TRBV29-1 with TRBJ2-5; TRBD1 agrees at 7 bases. The CDR3 totals 15 residues. From germline, CDR1 is SQVTM and CDR2 ANQGSEA. Trimming at V came to 1 base and at J to 1 base, leaving 6 bases not matched to a gene. CDR3 nucleotide sequence: TGCAGCGTTGAAGGACAGGGATATACCCAAGAGACCCAGTACTTC. Residues: CSVEGQGYTQETQYF. The full variable domain, in which reference TRBV29-1 and TRBJ2-5 provide the parts outside the CDR3, is SAVISQKPSRDICQRGTSLTIQCQVDSQVTMMFWYRQQPGQSLTLIATANQGSEATYESGFVIDKFPISRPNLTFSTLTVSNMSPEDSSIYLCSVEGQGYTQETQYFGPGTRLLVL.

This clonotype was counted at least ten times. The chain has TRBV28 and TRBJ2-4, with 8 bases that match TRBD1. The CDR3 spans 14 residues. Germline loops: CDR1 MDHEN, CDR2 SYDVKM. V shed 1 base and J 7 bases; nucleotides not matched to a gene: 3. This CDR3 reads CASSLSGQGNIQYF. CDR3 nucleotide sequence: TGTGCCAGCAGTTTATCCGGACAGGGTAACATTCAGTACTTC.

This clonotype was seen repeatedly, ten times or more. This chain links TRBV7-2 with TRBJ2-1, with 13 bases matching TRBD2. The trim removed 5 bases at V and 4 bases at J, leaving 5 bases unmatched. This CDR3 has 16 amino acids. The germline V gene has CDR1 SGHTA and CDR2 FQGNSA. The CDR3 here is CASSPPGLAGYNEQFF. The CDR3, as DNA: TGTGCCAGCAGCCCTCCGGGACTAGCGGGATACAATGAGCAGTTCTTC.